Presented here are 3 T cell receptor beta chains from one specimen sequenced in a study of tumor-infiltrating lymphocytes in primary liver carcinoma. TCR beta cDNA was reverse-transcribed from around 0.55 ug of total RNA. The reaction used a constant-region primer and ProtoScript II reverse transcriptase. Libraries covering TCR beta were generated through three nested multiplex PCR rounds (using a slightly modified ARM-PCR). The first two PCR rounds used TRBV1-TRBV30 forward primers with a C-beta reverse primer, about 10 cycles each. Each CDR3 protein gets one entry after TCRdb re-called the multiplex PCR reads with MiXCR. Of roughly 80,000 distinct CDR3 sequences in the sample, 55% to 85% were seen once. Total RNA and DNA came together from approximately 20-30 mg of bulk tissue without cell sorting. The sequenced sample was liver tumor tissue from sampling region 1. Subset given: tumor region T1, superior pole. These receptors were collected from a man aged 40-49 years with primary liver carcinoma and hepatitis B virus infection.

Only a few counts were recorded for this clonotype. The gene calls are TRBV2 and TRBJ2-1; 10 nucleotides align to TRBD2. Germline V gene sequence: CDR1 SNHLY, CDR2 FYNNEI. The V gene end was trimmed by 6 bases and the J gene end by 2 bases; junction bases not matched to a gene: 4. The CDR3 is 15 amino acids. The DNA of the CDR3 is TGTGCCAGCAGGGGACTAGCGAACCCCTACAATGAGCAGTTCTTC. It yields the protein CASRGLANPYNEQFF.

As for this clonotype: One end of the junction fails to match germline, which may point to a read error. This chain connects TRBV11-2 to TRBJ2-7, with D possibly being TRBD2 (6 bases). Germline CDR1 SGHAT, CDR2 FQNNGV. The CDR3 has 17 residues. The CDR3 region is CASSQGPAGSPFYEQYF. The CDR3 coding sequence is TGCGCCAGCAGCCAGGGACCAGCGGGTTCCCCATTCTACGAGCAGTACTTC.

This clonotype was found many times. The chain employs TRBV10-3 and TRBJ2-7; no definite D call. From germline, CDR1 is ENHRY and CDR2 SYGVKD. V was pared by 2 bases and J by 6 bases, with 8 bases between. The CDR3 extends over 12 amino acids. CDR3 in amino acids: CAISEQGREQYF. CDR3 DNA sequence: TGTGCCATCAGTGAGCAAGGTCGCGAGCAGTACTTC.